This T cell receptor beta chain was documented in a study of T cell responses to AZD1222 COVID-19 vaccine. V lost 7 bases and J lost 7; bases outside the gene matches: 12. Looked up from germline, CDR1 is MGHRA and CDR2 is YSYEKL. CDR3 length equals 15 residues. Sequencing used immunoSEQ multiplex PCR; TCRdb keeps in-frame clones, though not all of them. The table records about 210,000 clones, 85% to 95% of them present only once. This clone was recorded only once. The sequence derives from an adult in good health. The V gene is TRBV4-1, the J gene TRBJ2-2; 7 bases align to TRBD2. The sequencing here drew on peripheral blood, taken on day 0 of AZD1222 vaccination. The CDR3 sequence: CASTEHLGGNGELFF. The CDR3 bases are TGCGCCAGCACGGAACACCTGGGGGGGAACGGGGAGCTGTTTTTT.